This T cell receptor beta chain was identified in a study of blood T cell repertoires in COVID-19. Study-level background: Whether acute or convalescent, the COVID-19 samples came from the United States, Italy and Spain. The analysed material was cDNA or gDNA that came from T cells, B-cell-depleted T cells, or PBMCs.

Authors' data handling: Researchers report that nucleated cell counts were estimated from reference gene primer amplification. This table comes from immunoSEQ multiplex PCR, and its TCRdb copy is limited to in-frame clones, with some not included. Clone size and V and J calls were adopted from that table, with D and trimming inferred from the DNA. This sample has 90,000 or so clones, with approximately 81% found just once. CDR1 is LGHNA and CDR2 is YSLEER in the germline V gene. With V trimmed by 2 bases and J by 8 bases, 5 bases remained unmatched. CDR3 size: 13 residues. The specimen sequenced was peripheral blood. The rearrangement links TRBV4-3 to TRBJ1-2; TRBD1 matches at 7 bases. This sequence was found in a man aged 80 or over with active or convalescent COVID-19. This CDR3 is CASSQRQGDGYTF. Here the CDR3 DNA reads TGCGCCAGCAGCCAACGACAGGGAGACGGCTACACCTTC.